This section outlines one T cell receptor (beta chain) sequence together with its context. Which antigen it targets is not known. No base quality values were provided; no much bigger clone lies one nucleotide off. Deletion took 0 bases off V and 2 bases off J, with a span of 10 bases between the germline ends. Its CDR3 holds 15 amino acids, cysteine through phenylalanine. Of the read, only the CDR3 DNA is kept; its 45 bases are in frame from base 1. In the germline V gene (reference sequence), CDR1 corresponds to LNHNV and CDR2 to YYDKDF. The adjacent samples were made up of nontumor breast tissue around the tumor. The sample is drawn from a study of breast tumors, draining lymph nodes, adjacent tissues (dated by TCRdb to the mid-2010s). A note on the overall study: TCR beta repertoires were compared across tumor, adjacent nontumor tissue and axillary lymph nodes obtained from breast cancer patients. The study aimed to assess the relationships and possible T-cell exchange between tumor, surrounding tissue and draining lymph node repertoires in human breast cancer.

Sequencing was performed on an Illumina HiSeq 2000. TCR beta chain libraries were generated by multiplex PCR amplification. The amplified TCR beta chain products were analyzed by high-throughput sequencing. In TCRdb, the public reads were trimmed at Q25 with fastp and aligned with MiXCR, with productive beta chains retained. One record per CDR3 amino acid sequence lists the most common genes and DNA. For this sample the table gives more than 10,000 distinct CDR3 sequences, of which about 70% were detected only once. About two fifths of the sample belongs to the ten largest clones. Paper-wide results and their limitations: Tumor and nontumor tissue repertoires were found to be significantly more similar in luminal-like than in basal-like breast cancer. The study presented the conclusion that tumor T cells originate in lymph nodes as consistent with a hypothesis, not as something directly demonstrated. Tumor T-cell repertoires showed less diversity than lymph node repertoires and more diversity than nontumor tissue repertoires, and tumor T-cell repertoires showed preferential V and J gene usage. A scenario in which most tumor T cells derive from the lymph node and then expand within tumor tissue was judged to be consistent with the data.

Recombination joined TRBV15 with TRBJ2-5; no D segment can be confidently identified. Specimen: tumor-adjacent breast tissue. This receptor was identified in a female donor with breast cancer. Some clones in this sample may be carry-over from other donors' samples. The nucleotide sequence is TGTGCCACCAGCAGAGATTTTAGTTTACAAGAGACCCAGTACTTC. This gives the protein CATSRDFSLQETQYF.